The 9 T cell receptor beta chains below all came from one sample that was sequenced in a study of CXCR3-negative and CXCR3-positive naive CD8 T cells (dated by TCRdb to about 2019). The study at large found these results: TRB CDR3s from CXCR3-positive naive cells showed higher hydrophobicity (lower Kidera factor 4), lower energy, and higher strength and volume indices than CXCR3-negative naive cells.

The run used a NextSeq 550. The Human TCR Profiling Kit (MiLaboratory) was used to make UMI-labeled 5' RACE TRB cDNA libraries. TCRdb reprocessed the reads and provides one entry for every CDR3 protein sequence; no DNA is given. The table of this sample itemizes some 140,000 distinct CDR3 sequences. The ten largest clones represent 0.41% of the sample. Antigens for these TCRs are unknown. Sequenced sample: naive CXCR3+ CD8+ T cells from blood. Read against the paper, the sample's cell subset or site label means: CD45RO-CCR7+CD27+CD95- naive CD8+ T cells expressing CXCR3 (TNR3+). The receptors stem from a human donor in good health. Some clones in this sample may be carry-over from other donors' samples.

The CDR3 spells CASRGERDFNTGELFF. The gene calls are TRBV28 and TRBJ2-2; the D call from TCRdb, TRBD2, cannot be confirmed without DNA. Germline V gene data show CDR1 as MDHEN and CDR2 as SYDVKM. This CDR3 is 16 amino acids long.

The chain carries TRBV10-2 and TRBJ2-7; TCRdb's D call, TRBD2, is unchecked because there is no DNA. CDR3 size: 15 residues. Germline CDR1 is WSHSY and CDR2 is SAAADI. The CDR3 protein is CASSESLAAAYEQYF.

The V call is TRBV9, the J call TRBJ2-7; absent DNA, TCRdb's TRBD2 call cannot be checked. Germline-derived CDR1 and CDR2 are SGDLS and YYNGEE. The CDR3 spans 15 residues. The CDR3 sequence is CASSVEEDPSYEQYF.

The gene calls are TRBV29-1 and TRBJ1-5. This CDR3 region has 14 residues. CDR1 SQVTM and CDR2 ANQGSEA come from the germline V gene. This chain's CDR3 is CSVEGEGFNQPQHF. The full variable domain, rest sourced from reference TRBV29-1 and TRBJ1-5, is SAVISQKPSRDICQRGTSLTIQCQVDSQVTMMFWYRQQPGQSLTLIATANQGSEATYESGFVIDKFPISRPNLTFSTLTVSNMSPEDSSIYLCSVEGEGFNQPQHFGDGTRLSIL.

CDR3 protein: CASSLYGGGGVNEQFF. The rearrangement uses TRBV6-2 or TRBV6-3 and TRBJ2-1; TCRdb's assignment of TRBD2 cannot be checked, as there is no DNA. The CDR3 totals 16 residues. Per germline, CDR1 MNHEY and CDR2 SVGEGT.

This rearrangement joins TRBV29-1 to TRBJ2-2; TCRdb names TRBD1, which stays unverified in the absence of DNA. Germline lookup yields CDR1 SQVTM and CDR2 ANQGSEA. The CDR3 sequence is 14 residues long. The CDR3 loop is CSVTGTGLSGELFF.

The rearrangement uses TRBV20-1 and TRBJ1-1. The CDR3 has 13 amino acids. Looked up from germline, CDR1 is DFQATT and CDR2 is SNEGSKA (reference sequence). CDR3 amino acids: CSASRELNTEAFF.

The J gene is TRBJ2-1, the V gene TRBV4-1; TCRdb proposes TRBD1, but this gene call is untestable without DNA. CDR3 size: 17 residues. The germline gives CDR1 MGHRA, CDR2 YSYEKL. The CDR3 sequence is CASSQAPGTGDGNEQFF.

The genes are TRBV28 and TRBJ2-5; TCRdb picks TRBD2, but there is no DNA to check that call. Per the germline V gene, CDR1 is MDHEN and CDR2 is SYDVKM. The CDR3 is 12 residues long. The CDR3 reads CALGLARETQYF.